Presented here are 20 T cell receptor beta chains from one specimen sequenced in a study of T cell repertoires in cytomegalovirus infection. A single record per CDR3 protein comes from TCRdb applying MiXCR to the reads. The sample has roughly 200,000 distinct CDR3 sequences; about 38% are singletons. Antigens of these TCRs are unknown. This specimen consisted of CD8+ T cells from cultured PBMCs, obtained from culture after CMV antigen stimulation. The receptors here all came from a human donor in good health (CMV status not recorded). Some clones in this sample may be carry-over from other donors' samples.

The chain is built from TRBV9 and TRBJ2-7; 9 nucleotides match TRBD2. Germline CDR1 and CDR2: SGDLS and YYNGEE. The V segment lost 0 bases and the J segment 8 bases; nucleotides outside the gene matches: 9. The CDR3 is 15 residues long. The CDR3 protein is CASSVDGGGVYQQYF. CDR3 DNA: TGTGCCAGCAGCGTAGATGGCGGGGGGGTTTACCAGCAGTACTTC. The full variable domain, its missing parts supplied by reference TRBV9 and TRBJ2-7, is DSGVTQTPKHLITATGQRVTLRCSPRSGDLSVYWYQQSLDQGLQFLIQYYNGEERAKGNILERFSAQQFPDLHSELNLSSLELGDSALYFCASSVDGGGVYQQYFGPGTRLTVT.

V is TRBV5-4 and J is TRBJ2-7; D may correspond to TRBD1 or TRBD2 (6 bases each). Germline V lookup: CDR1 SGHNT, CDR2 YYREEE (reference sequence). The CDR3 runs to 14 residues. Trimming stripped 2 bases from V and 5 bases from J, with 14 bases between. The CDR3 protein is CASSFPQGRHEQYF. The CDR3, as DNA: TGTGCCAGCAGCTTTCCGCAGGGGAGGCACGAGCAGTACTTC.

This chain uses TRBV6-5 with TRBJ2-1, with D possibly TRBD2 on 6 matching bases. The V gene lost 8 bases and the J gene lost 7 bases, with 15 bases spanning the gap. Germline CDR1 MNHEY, CDR2 SVGAGI. This CDR3 comprises 13 residues. The CDR3 here is CASALRGKNEQFF. The CDR3 bases are TGTGCCAGCGCCCTACGGGGGAAAAATGAGCAGTTCTTC.

This clonotype was recorded at least ten times. The J gene is TRBJ1-5, the V gene TRBV11-2; TRBD1 is a possible D gene (5 bases). CDR3 size: 17 residues. Germline assignment: CDR1 SGHAT and CDR2 FQNNGV. Between the trimmed V and J ends, which lost 5 bases and 4 bases, there was a span of 21 bases. The CDR3: CASSGAGTVKSNQPQHF. The CDR3 bases are TGTGCCAGCAGCGGAGCCGGGACGGTTAAGTCTAATCAGCCCCAGCATTTT.

This clonotype turned up a few times. The rearrangement joins TRBV28 to TRBJ2-3; D gene uncertain. The CDR3 is made up of 15 amino acids. V was pared by 3 bases and J by 3 bases, with 13 bases between. CDR1 and CDR2 from the germline V gene are MDHEN and SYDVKM. The CDR3 nucleotides read TGTGCCAGCAGTTTCGTCGGAGTCGGGACAGATACGCAGTATTTT. Translated, it gives CASSFVGVGTDTQYF.

This clonotype occurred many times. The chain uses TRBV10-3 and TRBJ1-1; weak D call: TRBD1 (6 bases). This CDR3 region has 15 residues. The V and J ends lost 0 bases and 3 bases respectively, with 11 bases between them. Germline V gene data show CDR1 as ENHRY and CDR2 as SYGVKD. The CDR3 DNA follows: TGTGCCATCAGTGAGTCCGGGGGCCGGGACACTGAAGCTTTCTTT. It yields the protein CAISESGGRDTEAFF.

The chain links TRBV6-2 or TRBV6-3 to TRBJ1-2, with a possible D match to TRBD1 (5 bases). The CDR3 contains 14 residues. Per the germline V gene, CDR1 is MNHEY and CDR2 is SVGEGT. Trimming pared 2 bases from V and 11 bases from J, leaving 18 bases between. CDR3 sequence (DNA): TGTGCCAGCAGTTACGAGTCCGCGGAAAGGGGATACACCTTC. This translates into CASSYESAERGYTF.

The chain combines TRBV12-3 or TRBV12-4 with TRBJ2-1; D is undetermined. Trimming removed 8 bases at V and 0 bases at J, with 5 bases between. The CDR3 consists of 12 residues. The CDR3 here is CASLSSYNEQFF. DNA of the CDR3: TGTGCCAGCCTGAGCTCCTACAATGAGCAGTTCTTC.

This clonotype has just a few counts. The chain recombines TRBV12-3 or TRBV12-4 with TRBJ1-5; 8 bases align to TRBD1. The trim removed 4 bases at V and 5 bases at J, leaving 7 bases unmatched. There are 15 residues in the CDR3. This chain's CDR3 is CASSSGTGGHQPQHF. The CDR3 DNA reads as TGTGCCAGCAGTTCCGGGACAGGAGGTCATCAGCCCCAGCATTTT.

This sequence joins TRBV10-2 and TRBJ1-3; D remains ambiguous. This CDR3 region has 17 residues. V dropped 0 bases and J dropped 0 bases, with 12 bases sitting between them. CDR1 is WSHSY, CDR2 SAAADI, per germline. The CDR3 DNA reads as TGCGCCAGCAGTGAGTCGGAGGGCTTCTACTCTGGAAACACCATATATTTT. Its translation: CASSESEGFYSGNTIYF.

This clonotype has a handful of counts. The rearrangement uses TRBV2 and TRBJ1-1; weak D call: TRBD1 (5 bases). CDR3 size: 13 residues. Trimming stripped 7 bases from V and 1 base from J, with 10 bases between. Germline V lookup: CDR1 SNHLY, CDR2 FYNNEI. DNA of the CDR3: TGTGCCAGCACCGGGGGGTCGAACACTGAAGCTTTCTTT. It specifies CASTGGSNTEAFF.

The V gene is TRBV7-3, the J gene TRBJ2-3, with D perhaps assigned TRBD1 or TRBD2 (5 bases each). V was shortened by 5 bases and J by 3 bases, with 21 bases between the two germline ends. The CDR3 contains 17 residues. Per the germline V gene, CDR1 is SGHTA and CDR2 is FQGTGA. The CDR3 loop reads CASSPDGHWGSTDTQYF. CDR3 DNA: TGTGCCAGCAGCCCCGATGGACACTGGGGGAGTACAGATACGCAGTATTTT.

The genes are TRBV5-1 and TRBJ1-4, with D possibly TRBD1 on 6 matching bases. V lost 1 base and J 3 bases, leaving 10 bases between the germline ends. The CDR3 totals 15 residues. Germline V gene lookup returns CDR1 SGHRS and CDR2 YFSETQ. CDR3 sequence (DNA): TGCGCCAGCAGCTTGACAGGGTTCGCTAATGAAAAACTGTTTTTT. Protein product: CASSLTGFANEKLFF.

The table lists this clonotype with many counts. This rearrangement joins TRBV7-3 to TRBJ2-2; D is tentatively TRBD1 or TRBD2 (5 bases each). The V end lost 2 bases, the J end lost 1 base, and 14 bases lay between the germline ends. The CDR3 length is 17 residues. Germline CDR1 SGHTA, CDR2 FQGTGA. This CDR3 is CASSLDPGRMNTGELFF. CDR3 nucleotides: TGTGCCAGCAGCTTAGACCCGGGACGGATGAACACCGGGGAGCTGTTTTTT.

V gene TRBV7-2 combines with J gene TRBJ1-6; 8 bases align to TRBD1. The germline gives CDR1 SGHTA, CDR2 FQGNSA. V gave up 9 bases and J gave up 18 bases; unmatched junction bases: 22. The CDR3 spans 15 residues. CDR3 region: CARSIRTGFRSPTHF. CDR3 in DNA: TGTGCCAGAAGCATCCGGACAGGGTTTCGGTCACCCACCCACTTT.

This clonotype was seen repeatedly, ten times or more. The V call is TRBV20-1, the J call TRBJ2-1; D may be TRBD1 or TRBD2 (5 bases each). Germline values: CDR1 DFQATT, CDR2 SNEGSKA (reference sequence). Trimming removed 0 bases at V and 5 bases at J, with 11 bases between. This CDR3 region has 14 residues. DNA of the CDR3: TGCAGTGCTAGAGACATCAGGGACCACAATGAGCAGTTCTTC. This encodes CSARDIRDHNEQFF.

This clonotype was seen at least ten times. This rearrangement joins TRBV7-2 to TRBJ2-1; D uncertain. CDR1 is SGHTA and CDR2 is FQGNSA in the germline V gene. The CDR3 spans 13 residues. V lost 3 bases and J lost 1, with 4 bases in between. CDR3 amino acids: CASSLDSYNEQFF. CDR3 DNA: TGTGCCAGCAGCTTGGATTCCTACAATGAGCAGTTCTTC.

The chain employs TRBV4-1 and TRBJ2-2; 7 nucleotides agree with TRBD1. Germline CDR1 MGHRA, CDR2 YSYEKL. The CDR3 contains 15 residues. J lost 2 bases, V lost 5 bases, and 5 bases had no gene match. The CDR3 protein is CASSYRDRNTGELFF. The CDR3 nucleotides are TGCGCCAGCAGCTACCGGGACAGAAACACCGGGGAGCTGTTTTTT.

This clonotype was detected many times. The chain is built from TRBV12-3 or TRBV12-4 and TRBJ2-3, with 12 nucleotides matching TRBD1. The CDR3 runs 17 residues. The V segment lost 5 bases and the J segment 1 base; nucleotides outside the gene matches: 7. The CDR3 here is CASSPGTGGVGTDTQYF. The CDR3 coding sequence is TGTGCCAGCAGTCCAGGGACAGGGGGCGTCGGCACAGATACGCAGTATTTT.

The chain combines TRBV4-1 with TRBJ2-1, with 14 bases fitting TRBD2. Germline-derived CDR1 and CDR2 are MGHRA and YSYEKL. With 3 bases clipped from V and 0 bases from J, the junction kept 4 bases outside the gene matches. CDR3 size: 18 residues. CDR3 in amino acids: CASSQRTSGGSSYNEQFF. CDR3 DNA: TGCGCCAGCAGCCAGAGGACTAGCGGGGGGAGCTCCTACAATGAGCAGTTCTTC.